Each of the 27 T cell receptor beta chains below was sequenced from the same sample in a study of blood T cell repertoires in COVID-19. Sequenced by immunoSEQ multiplex PCR; TCRdb stores in-frame clones only, minus some. Among 40,000 to 45,000 clones listed, 85% to 95% were seen once. Material for sequencing was peripheral blood. The receptors stem from a human donor in a cohort sampled during active COVID-19.

CDR3 nucleotides: TGCAGTGTCAGGACAAGCTATGGCTACACCTTC. Its protein is CSVRTSYGYTF. The chain is built from TRBV20-1 and TRBJ1-2; possible D gene TRBD1, 5 bases. CDR1 DFQATT and CDR2 SNEGSKA come from the germline V gene (reference sequence). This CDR3 is 11 amino acids long. Trimming pared 7 bases from V and 4 bases from J, leaving 10 bases between.

The chain links TRBV7-8 to TRBJ2-1; TRBD2 might be the D (7 bases). Trimming cost V 4 bases and J 12 bases, with 43 bases left between them. Germline loops: CDR1 SGHVS, CDR2 FQNEAQ. The CDR3 sequence is 22 residues long. The CDR3 loop is CASSSAGVVGQTNAKAPRRQFF. CDR3 in DNA: TGTGCCAGCAGCTCGGCGGGGGTCGTTGGACAGACAAATGCGAAGGCCCCTAGGCGGCAGTTCTTC.

The chain uses TRBV2 and TRBJ1-2; 8 bases agree with TRBD1. V lost 1 base to trimming and J lost 5 bases; unmatched junction nucleotides: 9. CDR1 and CDR2 (germline): SNHLY, FYNNEI. CDR3 size: 16 residues. The CDR3 loop reads CASSEEAGGAGYGYTF. The DNA for the CDR3 is TGTGCCAGCAGTGAAGAAGCAGGGGGCGCGGGATATGGCTACACCTTC.

The chain employs TRBV7-9 and TRBJ2-1; D uncertain. V lost 1 base and J 4 bases, leaving 8 bases between the germline ends. The CDR3 spans 14 residues. In germline, CDR1 is SEHNR, CDR2 FQNEAQ (reference sequence). This chain's CDR3 is CASSLGGEYNEQFF. CDR3 coding DNA: TGTGCCAGCAGCTTAGGCGGAGAGTACAATGAGCAGTTCTTC.

The chain employs TRBV19 and TRBJ1-2; no reliable D call. This CDR3 comprises 15 residues. Germline V gene data show CDR1 as LNHDA and CDR2 as SQIVND (reference sequence). V was shortened by 3 bases and J by 8 bases, with 19 bases between the two germline ends. This CDR3 is CASSIGSWLPSGYTF. CDR3 DNA: TGTGCCAGTAGTATTGGGAGTTGGCTTCCTAGCGGCTACACCTTC.

The rearrangement links TRBV5-1 to TRBJ2-3, with D hard to call. The CDR3 sequence is 17 residues long. In germline, CDR1 is SGHRS, CDR2 YFSETQ. Trimming left V 4 bases short and J 6 bases short, with 24 bases between. For the CDR3, the DNA is TGCGCCAGCAGCCAGCAAGCCGGTCAGACCCCCGGGGATACGCAGTATTTT. Protein sequence: CASSQQAGQTPGDTQYF.

V usage is TRBV20-1 and J usage is TRBJ1-2; D is undetermined. Between the trimmed V and J ends, which lost 3 bases and 4 bases, there was a span of 9 bases. This CDR3 comprises 12 residues. Looked up from germline, CDR1 is DFQATT and CDR2 is SNEGSKA (reference sequence). In DNA, the CDR3 is TGCAGTGCTAGTCCCGAGTTCTATGGCTACACCTTC. Amino acid sequence: CSASPEFYGYTF.

The chain couples TRBV4-1 to TRBJ2-1, with D perhaps matching TRBD2 (6 bases). CDR3 length: 16 amino acids. From germline, CDR1 is MGHRA and CDR2 YSYEKL. Trimming took off 0 bases at V and 4 bases at J, with 13 bases between the two ends. CDR3: CASSQDPGSWYNEQFF. The CDR3 bases are TGCGCCAGCAGCCAAGATCCCGGGAGCTGGTACAATGAGCAGTTCTTC.

The chain employs TRBV9 and TRBJ2-3, with 8 bases that match TRBD2. The CDR3 length is 15 residues. Germline V CDR1 and CDR2: SGDLS, YYNGEE. Trimming at V came to 3 bases and at J to 1 base, leaving 4 bases not matched to a gene. CDR3 bases: TGTGCCAGCAGCGCAGAGACTAGCGGCACAGATACGCAGTATTTT. Encoded protein: CASSAETSGTDTQYF.

The gene calls are TRBV29-1 and TRBJ2-5, with D perhaps matching TRBD1 (5 bases). The CDR3 contains 13 residues. Deletions cut 5 bases from V and 4 bases from J, with 14 bases between. Germline V CDR1 and CDR2: SQVTM, ANQGSEA. The DNA of the CDR3 is TGCAGCGTTTTCGCAGGGCGCGGAGAGACCCAGTACTTC. Translation: CSVFAGRGETQYF.

The chain combines TRBV9 with TRBJ1-5, with 10 nucleotides matching TRBD1. The CDR3 covers 15 residues. The germline V gene has CDR1 SGDLS and CDR2 YYNGEE. V shed 4 bases, J shed 6 bases, and the junction held 7 bases outside the gene matches. Here the CDR3 DNA reads TGTGCCAGCAGCAACGGACAGGGGGTAGGTCAGCCCCAGCATTTT. It is translated as CASSNGQGVGQPQHF.

The rearrangement links TRBV6-6 to TRBJ2-2; D might be TRBD1 (5 bases). Germline V CDR1 and CDR2: MNHNY, SVGAGI (reference sequence). The CDR3 sequence is 13 residues long. Trimming took 7 bases from V and 2 from J, leaving 8 bases between them. CDR3 amino acids: CASTRTNTGELFF. The DNA for the CDR3 is TGTGCCAGCACCCGGACAAACACCGGGGAGCTGTTTTTT.

J is TRBJ2-3 and V is TRBV5-4; D is ambiguous. Germline CDR1 and CDR2: SGHNT and YYREEE (reference sequence). The CDR3 consists of 14 residues. V lost 5 bases, J lost 4 bases, and 14 bases lay in between. CDR3 DNA sequence: TGTGCCAGCAGTTCTGGCGGTTCGCCAGATACGCAGTATTTT. This gives the protein CASSSGGSPDTQYF.

The gene calls are TRBV6-6 and TRBJ1-4, with TRBD1 matching 7 bases. V was clipped by 5 bases and J by 4 bases; unmatched bases: 13. This CDR3 comprises 17 residues. Germline CDR1 and CDR2: MNHNY and SVGAGI (reference sequence). In nucleotides, the CDR3 is TGTGCCAGCAGTCGCTCAGGGGGGAGAGGATATAATGAAAAACTGTTTTTT. It specifies CASSRSGGRGYNEKLFF.

CDR3 DNA: TGCGCCAGCAGCTTTTCGGGACAGGGGAACATTCAGTACTTC. Protein sequence: CASSFSGQGNIQYF. This chain connects TRBV5-1 to TRBJ2-4, with 10 bases lining up with TRBD1. There are 14 residues in the CDR3. The J segment lost 7 bases and the V segment lost 2 bases, leaving 3 bases of the junction unmatched. CDR1 SGHRS and CDR2 YFSETQ come from the germline V gene.

The rearrangement links TRBV9 to TRBJ1-3, with TRBD1 matching 7 bases. Germline V gene data show CDR1 as SGDLS and CDR2 as YYNGEE. The J segment lost 2 bases and the V segment lost 0 bases, leaving 8 bases of the junction unmatched. The CDR3 is made up of 17 amino acids. For the CDR3, the DNA is TGTGCCAGCAGCGTAGGAGGGGGCGGATTGGCTGGAAACACCATATATTTT. It specifies CASSVGGGGLAGNTIYF.

The chain employs TRBV9 and TRBJ2-7, with D possibly matching TRBD2 (6 bases). This CDR3 region has 15 residues. V was trimmed by 0 bases and J by 7 bases, leaving 17 bases between them. CDR1 and CDR2 (germline): SGDLS, YYNGEE. CDR3 sequence (DNA): TGTGCCAGCAGCGTAGATGGCGGGACGGCATTGGAGCAGTACTTC. Its translation is CASSVDGGTALEQYF.

The rearrangement links TRBV7-3 to TRBJ2-3, with D possibly TRBD2 on 5 matching bases. The CDR3 extends over 14 amino acids. Trimming left V 0 bases short and J 3 bases short, with 7 bases between. Per the germline V gene, CDR1 is SGHTA and CDR2 is FQGTGA. CDR3 sequence: CASSLTRETDTQYF. CDR3 sequence (DNA): TGTGCCAGCAGCTTAACGAGGGAAACAGATACGCAGTATTTT.

The V gene is TRBV13, the J gene TRBJ2-1; D gene ambiguous. CDR1 PRHDT and CDR2 FYEKMQ come from the germline V gene (reference sequence). CDR3 size: 14 residues. V lost 5 bases to trimming and J lost 3 bases, with 11 bases between them. DNA of the CDR3: TGTGCCAGCAGCCCCCCGACTCTCTACAATGAGCAGTTCTTC. This encodes CASSPPTLYNEQFF. The full variable domain, its missing parts supplied by reference TRBV13 and TRBJ2-1, is AAGVIQSPRHLIKEKRETATLKCYPIPRHDTVYWYQQGPGQDPQFLISFYEKMQSDKGSIPDRFSAQQFSDYHSELNMSSLELGDSALYFCASSPPTLYNEQFFGPGTRLTVL.

This clone has a single count. The V and J genes are TRBV18 and TRBJ2-6; 10 nucleotides line up with TRBD1. The junction had 12 bases not matched to a gene; V was cut back by 1 base and J by 0 bases. The CDR3 is made up of 21 amino acids. Germline lookup yields CDR1 KGHSH and CDR2 LQKENI. The DNA for the CDR3 is TGTGCCAGCTCACCACGGATCACCGGGACAGGGGACCTCTCTGGGGCCAACGTCCTGACTTTC. This sequence encodes CASSPRITGTGDLSGANVLTF.

This sequence joins TRBV4-3 and TRBJ2-1; the D gene is possibly TRBD1 (6 bases). The CDR3 covers 18 residues. V was trimmed by 0 bases and J by 0 bases, leaving 15 bases between them. Germline CDR1 reads LGHNA; CDR2 reads YSLEER. CDR3 amino acids: CASSQDYWTASSYNEQFF. CDR3 nucleotides: TGCGCCAGCAGCCAAGATTACTGGACAGCGTCCTCCTACAATGAGCAGTTCTTC.

This clone was observed a single time. J is TRBJ2-1 and V is TRBV4-3; 10 nucleotides agree with TRBD1. Per germline, CDR1 LGHNA and CDR2 YSLEER. The CDR3 totals 17 residues. V lost 0 bases to trimming and J lost 8 bases; unmatched junction nucleotides: 10. In nucleotides, the CDR3 is TGCGCCAGCAGCCAAGATTTTGCGGGACAGGGGCCCTATGAGCAGTTCTTC. As protein: CASSQDFAGQGPYEQFF.

The V gene is TRBV28, the J gene TRBJ1-1; the D gene is possibly TRBD1 (6 bases). Trimming took off 5 bases at V and 3 bases at J, with 16 bases between the two ends. CDR3 length: 15 amino acids. Germline values: CDR1 MDHEN, CDR2 SYDVKM. CDR3 nucleotide sequence: TGTGCCAGCAGTCCCCGGACGGGGGGCGACACTGAAGCTTTCTTT. It codes for CASSPRTGGDTEAFF.

CDR3 sequence reads: CASSPSGTGVQPQHF. In DNA, the CDR3 is TGTGCCAGCTCACCCTCTGGGACAGGGGTCCAGCCCCAGCATTTT. The chain employs TRBV18 and TRBJ1-5; 10 positions agree with TRBD1. The germline V gene encodes CDR1 KGHSH and CDR2 LQKENI. This CDR3 contains 15 residues. The V gene end was trimmed by 3 bases and the J gene end by 7 bases; junction bases not matched to a gene: 6.

The chain combines TRBV7-2 with TRBJ2-5; D is uncertain. The germline V gene has CDR1 SGHTA and CDR2 FQGNSA. V lost 1 base to trimming and J lost 0 bases, with 12 bases between them. The CDR3 extends over 16 amino acids. This chain's CDR3 is CASSLGSSQYQETQYF. In DNA, the CDR3 is TGTGCCAGCAGCTTAGGATCTAGTCAGTACCAAGAGACCCAGTACTTC.

The chain links TRBV30 to TRBJ2-2; 12 nucleotides agree with TRBD2. The CDR3 runs 16 residues. The V gene end was trimmed by 0 bases and the J gene end by 8 bases; junction bases not matched to a gene: 7. Germline CDR1 reads GTSNPN; CDR2 reads SVGIG (reference sequence). In DNA, the CDR3 is TGTGCCTGGAGTGTACGGCTAGCGGGAGGGCCTGGGGAGCTGTTTTTT. Amino acids: CAWSVRLAGGPGELFF.

This chain connects TRBV27 to TRBJ2-3; 7 nucleotides match TRBD2. From germline, CDR1 is MNHEY and CDR2 SMNVEV (reference sequence). The CDR3 totals 16 residues. Germline trimming cut 6 bases from V and 7 bases from J; bases unmatched to any gene: 16. CDR3 nucleotide sequence: TGTGCCAGCAGCCAACAAGGGACGGGAGGAATGAATACGCAGTATTTT. Its translation is CASSQQGTGGMNTQYF.